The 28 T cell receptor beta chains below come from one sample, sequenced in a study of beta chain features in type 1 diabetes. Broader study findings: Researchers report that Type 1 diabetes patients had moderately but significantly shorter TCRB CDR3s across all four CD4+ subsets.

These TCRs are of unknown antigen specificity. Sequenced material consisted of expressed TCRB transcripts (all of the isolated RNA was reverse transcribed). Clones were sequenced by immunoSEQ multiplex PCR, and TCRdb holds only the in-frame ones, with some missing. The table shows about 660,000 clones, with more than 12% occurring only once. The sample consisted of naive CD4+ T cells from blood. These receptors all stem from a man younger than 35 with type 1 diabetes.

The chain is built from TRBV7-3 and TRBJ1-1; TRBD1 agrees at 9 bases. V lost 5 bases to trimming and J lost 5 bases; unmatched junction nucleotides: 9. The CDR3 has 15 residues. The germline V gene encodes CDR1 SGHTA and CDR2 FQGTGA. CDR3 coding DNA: TGTGCCAGCAGCCCCAGTGGACAGGGGTTTACTGAAGCTTTCTTT. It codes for CASSPSGQGFTEAFF. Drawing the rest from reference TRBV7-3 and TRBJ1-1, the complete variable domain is GAGVSQTPSNKVTEKGKYVELRCDPISGHTALYWYRQSLGQGPEFLIYFQGTGAADDSGLPNDRFFAVRPEGSVSTLKIQRTERGDSAVYLCASSPSGQGFTEAFFGQGTRLTVV.

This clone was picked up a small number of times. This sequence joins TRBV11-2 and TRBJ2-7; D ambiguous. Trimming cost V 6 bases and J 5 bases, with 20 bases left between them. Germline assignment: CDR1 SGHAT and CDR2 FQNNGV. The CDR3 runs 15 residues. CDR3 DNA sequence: TGTGCCAGCAGTTCCAGCCGTGAGGCGATGCACGAGCAGTACTTC. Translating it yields CASSSSREAMHEQYF.

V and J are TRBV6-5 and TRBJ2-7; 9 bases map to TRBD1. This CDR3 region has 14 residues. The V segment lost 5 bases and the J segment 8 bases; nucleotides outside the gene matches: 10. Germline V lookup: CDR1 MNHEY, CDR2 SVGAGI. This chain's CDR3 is CASSPGGQGHKQYF. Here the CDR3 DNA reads TGTGCCAGCAGTCCAGGGGGACAGGGACACAAGCAGTACTTC.

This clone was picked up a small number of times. The CDR3 DNA follows: TGTGCCAGCAGCTTAAGGGCGCTCCCCTCGGTTACGCAGTATTTT. Translated: CASSLRALPSVTQYF. The rearrangement links TRBV11-2 to TRBJ2-3, with D hard to call. The V gene's germline CDR1 is SGHAT and CDR2 FQNNGV. V shed 2 bases and J shed 8 bases, with 17 bases lying between them. CDR3 length: 15 residues.

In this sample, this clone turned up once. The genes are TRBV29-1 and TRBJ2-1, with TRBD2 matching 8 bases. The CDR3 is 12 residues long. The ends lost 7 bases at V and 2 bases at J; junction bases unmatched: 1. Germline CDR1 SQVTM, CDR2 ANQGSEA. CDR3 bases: TGCAGCGCGGGGGGGGCCTACAATGAGCAGTTCTTC. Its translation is CSAGGAYNEQFF.

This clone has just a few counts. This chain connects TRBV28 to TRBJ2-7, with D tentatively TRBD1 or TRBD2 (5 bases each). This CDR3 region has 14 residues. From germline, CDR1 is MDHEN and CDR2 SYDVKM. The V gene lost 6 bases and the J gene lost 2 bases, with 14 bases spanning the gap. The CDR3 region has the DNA TGTGCCAGCAGCTCGCAGGGAGTGACCTACGAGCAGTACTTC. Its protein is CASSSQGVTYEQYF.

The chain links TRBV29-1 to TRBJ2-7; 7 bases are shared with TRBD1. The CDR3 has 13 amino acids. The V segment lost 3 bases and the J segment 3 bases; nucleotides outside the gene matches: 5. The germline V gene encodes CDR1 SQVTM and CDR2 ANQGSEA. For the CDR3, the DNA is TGCAGCGTTGAGGGACAGCCAGACTACGAGCAGTACTTC. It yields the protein CSVEGQPDYEQYF.

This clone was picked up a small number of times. The CDR3 here is CASSPRVRGVHHEQYF. The CDR3 DNA is TGTGCCAGCAGCCCCCGGGTGAGGGGAGTGCATCACGAGCAGTACTTC. The chain has TRBV7-9 and TRBJ2-7; either TRBD1 or TRBD2 may fit D (5 bases each). Germline V gives CDR1 SEHNR, CDR2 FQNEAQ (reference sequence). The V and J ends lost 5 bases and 5 bases respectively, with 22 bases between them. The CDR3 runs to 16 residues.

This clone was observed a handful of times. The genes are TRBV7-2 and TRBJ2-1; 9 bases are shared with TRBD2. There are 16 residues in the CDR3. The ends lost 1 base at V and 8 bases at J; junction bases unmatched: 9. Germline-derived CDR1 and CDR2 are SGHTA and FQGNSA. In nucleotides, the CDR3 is TGTGCCAGCAGCTTAGGCGTAGCGGGAGCGGTATATGAGCAGTTCTTC. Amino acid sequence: CASSLGVAGAVYEQFF. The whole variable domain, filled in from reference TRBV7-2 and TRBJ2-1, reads GAGVSQSPSNKVTEKGKDVELRCDPISGHTALYWYRQSLGQGLEFLIYFQGNSAPDKSGLPSDRFSAERTGGSVSTLTIQRTQQEDSAVYLCASSLGVAGAVYEQFFGPGTRLTVL.

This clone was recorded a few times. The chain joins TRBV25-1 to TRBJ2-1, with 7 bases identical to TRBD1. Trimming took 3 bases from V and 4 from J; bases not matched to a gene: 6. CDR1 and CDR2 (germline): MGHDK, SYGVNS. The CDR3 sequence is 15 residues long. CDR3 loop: CASSDLGQRYNEQFF. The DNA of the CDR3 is TGTGCCAGCAGTGATTTGGGACAGAGGTACAATGAGCAGTTCTTC.

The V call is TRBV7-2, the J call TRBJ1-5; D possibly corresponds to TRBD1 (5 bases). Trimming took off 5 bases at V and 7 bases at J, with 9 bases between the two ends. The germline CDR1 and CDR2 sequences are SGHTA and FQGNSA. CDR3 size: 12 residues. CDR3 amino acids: CASSPGGQPQHF. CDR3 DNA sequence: TGTGCCAGCAGCCCCGGGGGACAGCCCCAGCATTTT.

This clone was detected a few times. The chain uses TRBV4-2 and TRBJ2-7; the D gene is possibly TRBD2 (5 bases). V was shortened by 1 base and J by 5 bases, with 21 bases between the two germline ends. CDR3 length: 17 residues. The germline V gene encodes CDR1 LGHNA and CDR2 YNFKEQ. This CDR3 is CASSQAVFGGSVHEQYF. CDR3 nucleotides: TGTGCCAGCAGCCAAGCGGTATTCGGCGGGTCTGTCCACGAGCAGTACTTC.

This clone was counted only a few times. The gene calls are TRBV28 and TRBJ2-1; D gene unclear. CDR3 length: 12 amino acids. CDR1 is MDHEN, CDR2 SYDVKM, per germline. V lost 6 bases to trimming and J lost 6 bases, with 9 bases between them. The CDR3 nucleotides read TGTGCCAGCAGACTCCCCTTCAATGAGCAGTTCTTC. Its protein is CASRLPFNEQFF.

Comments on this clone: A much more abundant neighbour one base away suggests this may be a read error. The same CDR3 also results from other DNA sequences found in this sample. As DNA, the CDR3 is TGTGCCAGCAGCTTAGGGGCGGATACGCAGTATTTT. Translated, it gives CASSLGADTQYF. The V gene is TRBV7-9, the J gene TRBJ2-3; D is undetermined. The V end was cut by 1 base, the J end by 6 bases, with 5 bases between. The CDR3 has 12 amino acids. Germline loops: CDR1 SEHNR, CDR2 FQNEAQ (reference sequence). Filled out from reference TRBV7-9 and TRBJ2-3, the complete variable domain reads DTGVSQNPRHKITKRGQNVTFRCDPISEHNRLYWYRQTLGQGPEFLTYFQNEAQLEKSRLLSDRFSAERPKGSFSTLEIQRTEQGDSAMYLCASSLGADTQYFGPGTRLTVL.

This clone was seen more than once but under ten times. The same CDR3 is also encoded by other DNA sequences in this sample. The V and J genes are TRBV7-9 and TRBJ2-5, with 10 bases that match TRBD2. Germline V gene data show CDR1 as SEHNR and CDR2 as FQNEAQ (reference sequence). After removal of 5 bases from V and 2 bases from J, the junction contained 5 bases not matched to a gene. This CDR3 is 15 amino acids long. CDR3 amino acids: CASSLSGGPQETQYF. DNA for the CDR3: TGTGCCAGCAGCCTTAGCGGGGGGCCTCAAGAGACCCAGTACTTC. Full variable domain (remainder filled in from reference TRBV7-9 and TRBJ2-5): DTGVSQNPRHKITKRGQNVTFRCDPISEHNRLYWYRQTLGQGPEFLTYFQNEAQLEKSRLLSDRFSAERPKGSFSTLEIQRTEQGDSAMYLCASSLSGGPQETQYFGPGTRLLVL.

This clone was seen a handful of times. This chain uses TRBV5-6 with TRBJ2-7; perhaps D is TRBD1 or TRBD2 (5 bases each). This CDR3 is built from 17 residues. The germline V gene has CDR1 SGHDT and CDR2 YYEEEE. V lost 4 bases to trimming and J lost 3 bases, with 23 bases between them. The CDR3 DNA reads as TGTGCCAGCAGCCATTCTTCGCCCCGGGACGGGGACTACGAGCAGTACTTC. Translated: CASSHSSPRDGDYEQYF.

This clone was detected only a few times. CDR3 nucleotide sequence: TGTGCCAGCAGTTTACAGGGTGGGAACACTGAAGCTTTCTTT. Translation: CASSLQGGNTEAFF. The rearrangement uses TRBV28 and TRBJ1-1; TRBD1 might be the D (5 bases). Germline CDR1 is MDHEN and CDR2 is SYDVKM. The length of the CDR3 is 14 residues. The V end lost 2 bases, the J end lost 1 base, and 8 bases lay between the germline ends.

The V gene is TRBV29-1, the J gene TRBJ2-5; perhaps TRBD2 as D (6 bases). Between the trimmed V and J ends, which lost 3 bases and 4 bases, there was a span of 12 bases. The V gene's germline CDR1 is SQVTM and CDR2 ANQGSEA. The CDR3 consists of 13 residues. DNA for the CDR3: TGCAGCGTTGAGGTGCGGGGTCGAGAGACCCAGTACTTC. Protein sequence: CSVEVRGRETQYF.

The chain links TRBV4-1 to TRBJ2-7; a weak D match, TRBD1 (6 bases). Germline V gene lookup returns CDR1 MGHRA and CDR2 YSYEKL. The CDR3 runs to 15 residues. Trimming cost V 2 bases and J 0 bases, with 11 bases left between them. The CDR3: CASSQPLTGSYEQYF. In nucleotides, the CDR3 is TGCGCCAGCAGCCAACCGCTGACAGGCTCCTACGAGCAGTACTTC.

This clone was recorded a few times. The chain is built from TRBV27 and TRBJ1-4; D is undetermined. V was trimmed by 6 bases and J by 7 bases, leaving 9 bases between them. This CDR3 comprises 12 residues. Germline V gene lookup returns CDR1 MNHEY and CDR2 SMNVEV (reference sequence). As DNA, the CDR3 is TGTGCCAGCAGGGGGTTTCGTGAAAAACTGTTTTTT. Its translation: CASRGFREKLFF.

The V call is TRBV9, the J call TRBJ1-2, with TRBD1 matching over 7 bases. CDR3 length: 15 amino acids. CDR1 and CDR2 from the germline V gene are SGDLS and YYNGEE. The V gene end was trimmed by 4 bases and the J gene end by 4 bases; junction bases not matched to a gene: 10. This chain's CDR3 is CASSSRDRAFYGYTF. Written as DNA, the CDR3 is TGTGCCAGCAGCTCGCGGGACAGAGCTTTCTATGGCTACACCTTC.

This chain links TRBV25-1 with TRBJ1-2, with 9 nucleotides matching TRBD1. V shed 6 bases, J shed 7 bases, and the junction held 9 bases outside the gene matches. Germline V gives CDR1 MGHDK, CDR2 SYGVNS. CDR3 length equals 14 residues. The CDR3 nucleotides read TGTGCCAGCAGGGAACAGGGGGCACTAGGTGGCTACACCTTC. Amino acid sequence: CASREQGALGGYTF.

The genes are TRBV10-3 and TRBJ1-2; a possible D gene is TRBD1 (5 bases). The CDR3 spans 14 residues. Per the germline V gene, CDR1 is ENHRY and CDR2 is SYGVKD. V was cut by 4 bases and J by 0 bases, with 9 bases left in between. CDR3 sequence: CAISAQQANYGYTF. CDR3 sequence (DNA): TGTGCCATCAGTGCGCAACAGGCTAACTATGGCTACACCTTC.

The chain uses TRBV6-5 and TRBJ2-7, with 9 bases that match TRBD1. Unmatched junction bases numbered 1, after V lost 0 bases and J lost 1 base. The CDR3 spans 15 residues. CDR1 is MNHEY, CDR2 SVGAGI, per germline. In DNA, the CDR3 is TGTGCCAGCAGTTACTCAGGACAGGGGTCCTACGAGCAGTACTTC. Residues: CASSYSGQGSYEQYF.

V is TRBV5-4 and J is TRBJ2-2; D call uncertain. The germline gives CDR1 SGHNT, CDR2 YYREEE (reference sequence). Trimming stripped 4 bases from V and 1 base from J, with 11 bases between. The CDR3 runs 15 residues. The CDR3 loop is CASSPTLKNTGELFF. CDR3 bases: TGTGCCAGCAGCCCGACTCTAAAGAACACCGGGGAGCTGTTTTTT.

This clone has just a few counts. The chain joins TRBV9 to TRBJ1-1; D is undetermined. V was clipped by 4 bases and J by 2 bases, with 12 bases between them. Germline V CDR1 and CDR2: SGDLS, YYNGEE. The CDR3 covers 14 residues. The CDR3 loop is CASSPPLHNTEAFF. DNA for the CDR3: TGTGCCAGCAGCCCTCCGCTCCATAACACTGAAGCTTTCTTT.

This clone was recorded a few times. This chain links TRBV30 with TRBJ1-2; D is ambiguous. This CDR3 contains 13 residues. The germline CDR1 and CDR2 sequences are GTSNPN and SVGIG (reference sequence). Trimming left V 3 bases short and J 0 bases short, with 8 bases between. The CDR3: CAWRGYPNYGYTF. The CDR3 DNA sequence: TGTGCCTGGAGAGGCTACCCTAACTATGGCTACACCTTC. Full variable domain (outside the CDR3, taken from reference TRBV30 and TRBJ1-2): SQTIHQWPATLVQPVGSPLSLECTVEGTSNPNLYWYRQAAGRGLQLLFYSVGIGQISSEVPQNLSASRPQDRQFILSSKKLLLSDSGFYLCAWRGYPNYGYTFGSGTRLTVV.

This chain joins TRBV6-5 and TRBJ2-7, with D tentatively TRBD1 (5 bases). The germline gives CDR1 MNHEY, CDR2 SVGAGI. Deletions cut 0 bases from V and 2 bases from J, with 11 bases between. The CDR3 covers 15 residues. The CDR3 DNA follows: TGTGCCAGCAGTTACTCGGCGACAGAGGCCTACGAGCAGTACTTC. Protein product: CASSYSATEAYEQYF.